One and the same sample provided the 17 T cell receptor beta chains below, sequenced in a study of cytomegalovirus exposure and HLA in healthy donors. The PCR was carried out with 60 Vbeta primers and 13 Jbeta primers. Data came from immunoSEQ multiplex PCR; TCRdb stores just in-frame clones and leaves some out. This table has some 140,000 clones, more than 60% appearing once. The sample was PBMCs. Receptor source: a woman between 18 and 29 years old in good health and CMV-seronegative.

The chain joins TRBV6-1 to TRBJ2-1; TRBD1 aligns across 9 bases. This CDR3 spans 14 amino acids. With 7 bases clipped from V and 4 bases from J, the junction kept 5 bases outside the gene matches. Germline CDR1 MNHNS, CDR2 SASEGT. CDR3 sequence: CASKGTGQYNEQFF. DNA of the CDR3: TGTGCCAGCAAAGGGACAGGGCAATACAATGAGCAGTTCTTC.

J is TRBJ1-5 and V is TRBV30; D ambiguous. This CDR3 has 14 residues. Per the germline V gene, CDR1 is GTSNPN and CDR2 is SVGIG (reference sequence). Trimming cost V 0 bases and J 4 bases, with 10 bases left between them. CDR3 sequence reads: CAWSVSGRNQPQHF. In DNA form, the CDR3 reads TGTGCCTGGAGTGTAAGCGGCCGAAATCAGCCCCAGCATTTT.

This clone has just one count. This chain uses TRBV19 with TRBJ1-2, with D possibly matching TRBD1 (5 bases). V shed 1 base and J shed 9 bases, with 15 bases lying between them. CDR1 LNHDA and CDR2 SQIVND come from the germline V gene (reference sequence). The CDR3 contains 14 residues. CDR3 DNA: TGTGCCAGTAGTATAGGGTGGGGGAGGTACAGCTACACCTTC. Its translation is CASSIGWGRYSYTF.

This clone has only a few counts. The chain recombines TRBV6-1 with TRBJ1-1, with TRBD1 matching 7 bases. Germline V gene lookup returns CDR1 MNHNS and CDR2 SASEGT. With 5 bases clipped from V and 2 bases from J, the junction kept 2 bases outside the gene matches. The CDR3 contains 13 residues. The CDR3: CASSNRGNTEAFF. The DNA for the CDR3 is TGTGCCAGCAGTAACAGGGGAAACACTGAAGCTTTCTTT.

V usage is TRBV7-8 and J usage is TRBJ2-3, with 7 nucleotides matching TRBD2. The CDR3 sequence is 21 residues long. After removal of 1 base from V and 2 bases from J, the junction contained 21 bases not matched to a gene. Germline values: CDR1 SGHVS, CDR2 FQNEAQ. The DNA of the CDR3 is TGTGCCAGCAGCTTAGTCCCCCCAGGGAGGGACCCCCGTACCGTCACAGATACGCAGTATTTT. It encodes CASSLVPPGRDPRTVTDTQYF.

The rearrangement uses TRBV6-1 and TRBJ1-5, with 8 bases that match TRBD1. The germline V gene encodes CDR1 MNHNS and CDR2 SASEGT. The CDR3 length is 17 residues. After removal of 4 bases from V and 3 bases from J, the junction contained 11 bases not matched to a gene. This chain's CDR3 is CASSANPWTGTNQPQHF. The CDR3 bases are TGTGCCAGCAGTGCGAATCCTTGGACAGGGACCAATCAGCCCCAGCATTTT.

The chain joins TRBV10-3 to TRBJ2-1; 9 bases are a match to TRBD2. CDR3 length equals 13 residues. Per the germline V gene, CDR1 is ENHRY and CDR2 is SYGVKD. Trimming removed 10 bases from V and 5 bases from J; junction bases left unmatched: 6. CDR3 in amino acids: CASSGTSNNEQFF. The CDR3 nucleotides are TGTGCCAGCTCCGGGACTAGCAACAATGAGCAGTTCTTC.

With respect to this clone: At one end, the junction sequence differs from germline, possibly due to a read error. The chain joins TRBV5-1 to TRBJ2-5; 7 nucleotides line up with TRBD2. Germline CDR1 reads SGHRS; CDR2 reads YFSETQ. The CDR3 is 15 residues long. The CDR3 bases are TGCGCCAGCACCTTGGGCGCGGGGGACCAAGAGACCCAGTACTTC. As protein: CASTLGAGDQETQYF.

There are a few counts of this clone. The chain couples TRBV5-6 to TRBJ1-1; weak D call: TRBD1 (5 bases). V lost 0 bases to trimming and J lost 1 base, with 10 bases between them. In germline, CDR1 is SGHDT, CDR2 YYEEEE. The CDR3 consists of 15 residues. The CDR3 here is CASSLEGLRNTEAFF. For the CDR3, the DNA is TGTGCCAGCAGCTTGGAGGGGTTGAGGAACACTGAAGCTTTCTTT.

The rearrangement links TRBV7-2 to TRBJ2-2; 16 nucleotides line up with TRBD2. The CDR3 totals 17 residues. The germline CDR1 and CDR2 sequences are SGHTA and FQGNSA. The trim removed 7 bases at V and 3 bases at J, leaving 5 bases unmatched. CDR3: CASISGLAGGYTGELFF. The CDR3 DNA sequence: TGTGCCAGCATCTCGGGACTAGCGGGAGGGTACACCGGGGAGCTGTTTTTT.

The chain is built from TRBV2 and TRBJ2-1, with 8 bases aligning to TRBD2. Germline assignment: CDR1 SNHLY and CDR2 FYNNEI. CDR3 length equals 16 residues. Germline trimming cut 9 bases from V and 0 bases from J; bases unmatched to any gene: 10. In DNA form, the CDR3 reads TGTGCCAGTGTCCTGGGTAGCGGGGTCTCCTACAATGAGCAGTTCTTC. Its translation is CASVLGSGVSYNEQFF.

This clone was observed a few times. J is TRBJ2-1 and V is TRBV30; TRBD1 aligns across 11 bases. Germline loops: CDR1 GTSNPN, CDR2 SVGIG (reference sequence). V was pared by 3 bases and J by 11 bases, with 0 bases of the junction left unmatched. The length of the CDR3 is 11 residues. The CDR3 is CAWRDRGQQFF. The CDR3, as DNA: TGTGCCTGGAGGGACAGGGGGCAGCAGTTCTTC. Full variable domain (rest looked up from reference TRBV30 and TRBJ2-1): SQTIHQWPATLVQPVGSPLSLECTVEGTSNPNLYWYRQAAGRGLQLLFYSVGIGQISSEVPQNLSASRPQDRQFILSSKKLLLSDSGFYLCAWRDRGQQFFGPGTRLTVL.

CDR3 sequence (DNA): TGTGCCAGCAGTTTTATACAGGGCACTGAAGCTTTCTTT. It is translated as CASSFIQGTEAFF. The rearrangement uses TRBV27 and TRBJ1-1; the D gene is possibly TRBD1 (6 bases). With 3 bases removed from V and 4 bases from J, the gap between germline ends came to 9 bases. This CDR3 has 13 amino acids. Looked up from germline, CDR1 is MNHEY and CDR2 is SMNVEV (reference sequence).

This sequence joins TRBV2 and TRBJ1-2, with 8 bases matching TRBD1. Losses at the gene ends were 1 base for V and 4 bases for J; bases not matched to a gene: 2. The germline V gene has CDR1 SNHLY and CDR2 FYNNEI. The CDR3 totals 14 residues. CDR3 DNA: TGTGCCAGCAGTGAAGGGACAGGGATCTATGGCTACACCTTC. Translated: CASSEGTGIYGYTF.

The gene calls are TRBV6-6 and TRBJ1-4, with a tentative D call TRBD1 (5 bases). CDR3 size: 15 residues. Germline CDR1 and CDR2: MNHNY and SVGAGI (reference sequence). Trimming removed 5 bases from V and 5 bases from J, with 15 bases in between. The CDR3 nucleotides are TGTGCCAGCAGTGACATCGGACACCTAAATGAAAAACTGTTTTTT. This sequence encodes CASSDIGHLNEKLFF.

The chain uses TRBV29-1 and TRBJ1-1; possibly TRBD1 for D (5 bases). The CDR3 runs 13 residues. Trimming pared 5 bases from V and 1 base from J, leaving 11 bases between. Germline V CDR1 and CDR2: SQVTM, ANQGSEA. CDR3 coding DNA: TGCAGCGTTTATGGACACTCGAACACTGAAGCTTTCTTT. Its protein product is CSVYGHSNTEAFF.

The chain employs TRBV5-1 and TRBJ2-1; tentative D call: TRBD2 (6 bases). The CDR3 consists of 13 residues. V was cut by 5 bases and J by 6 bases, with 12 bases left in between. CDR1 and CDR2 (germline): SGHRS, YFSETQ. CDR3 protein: CASRREAGNEQFF. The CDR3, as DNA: TGCGCCAGCAGGAGGGAGGCAGGCAATGAGCAGTTCTTC.